This T cell receptor (beta chain) appears in the sequencing data of a study of T cells in Graves' hyperthyroidism and ophthalmopathy. On this clonotype: A much larger clone differs from this one at a single base, so this may be a read error.

RNA transcripts yielded amplified TCR beta CDR3 regions. In the first-round RT-PCR of the TCR CDR3, the HTBI primer set was used. TCRdb itself ran the multiplex PCR reads through MiXCR, one entry per CDR3 protein. Counted here are 750,000 to 950,000 distinct CDR3 sequences, around 39% occurring once; the ten biggest clones make up approximately 10%. The length of the CDR3 is 14 residues. CDR1 is SGHKS and CDR2 is YYEKEE in the germline V gene (reference sequence). This TCR derives from a man aged 18 to 29 with Graves' hyperthyroidism. The specimen sequenced was blood. The chain recombines TRBV5-5 with TRBJ1-6; TRBD1 matches at 8 bases. The CDR3 DNA sequence: TGTGCCAGCAGCTTCACAGGGGGAGATTCACCCCCCCACTTT. As protein: CASSFTGGDSPPHF.